One and the same sample provided the 17 T cell receptor beta chains below, sequenced in a study of T cell repertoires in breast cancer. During the second nested PCR, blocking oligonucleotides suppressed genes that were not paired. Each CDR3 protein is one row after TCRdb ran MiXCR on the emulsion pairing reads. The sample contains about 40,000 distinct CDR3 sequences, around 45% of which appear only once. Paired alpha-beta TCRs of CD8+ T cells were analyzed by expanded emulsion RT-PCR. Sequencing was performed on CD8+ T cells. These receptor sequences come from a pool of human donors with breast cancer or a healthy control (not recorded which).

This clonotype has just a few counts. V is TRBV6-1 and J is TRBJ2-3; TRBD1 matches 7 bases. There are 16 residues in the CDR3. Germline CDR1 and CDR2: MNHNS and SASEGT. Trimming at V came to 5 bases and at J to 0 bases, leaving 8 bases not matched to a gene. CDR3 sequence: CASSRGTAWSTDTQYF. CDR3 nucleotide sequence: TGTGCCAGCAGTAGAGGGACAGCCTGGAGCACAGATACGCAGTATTTT.

J is TRBJ1-2 and V is TRBV20-1; D might be TRBD1 (5 bases). V shed 5 bases and J shed 3 bases, with 19 bases lying between them. In germline, CDR1 is DFQATT, CDR2 SNEGSKA (reference sequence). The CDR3 covers 15 residues. The CDR3 bases are TGCAGTGCTTCCGACAGACCCGAATGGGACTATGGCTACACCTTC. Amino acids: CSASDRPEWDYGYTF.

As for this clonotype: The junction departs from the called germline gene at one end, perhaps through a read error. This chain links TRBV7-6 with TRBJ2-1; 10 positions agree with TRBD1. This CDR3 has 18 residues. Germline V gene lookup returns CDR1 SGHVS and CDR2 FNYEAQ. The CDR3 sequence: CASSLLGQGRKGYNEQSF. The CDR3 nucleotides are TGTGCCAGCAGCTTATTGGGACAGGGGAGGAAGGGGTACAATGAGCAGTCCTTC.

This chain links TRBV20-1 with TRBJ2-1; TRBD2 aligns across 8 bases. The V and J ends lost 1 base and 7 bases, in that order; junction bases with no gene match: 15. The CDR3 runs to 17 residues. Looked up from germline, CDR1 is DFQATT and CDR2 is SNEGSKA (reference sequence). The CDR3 here is CSARGASGWRVLNEQFF. CDR3 nucleotides: TGCAGTGCTAGAGGAGCTAGCGGGTGGCGAGTCCTAAATGAGCAGTTCTTC.

This sequence joins TRBV2 and TRBJ2-7, with D hard to call. The CDR3 extends over 14 amino acids. V gave up 2 bases and J gave up 5 bases, with 13 bases separating them. The germline CDR1 and CDR2 sequences are SNHLY and FYNNEI. The CDR3 spells CASSEKTAWDEQYF. The CDR3 DNA is TGTGCCAGCAGTGAAAAGACCGCCTGGGACGAGCAGTACTTC.

This clonotype has a handful of counts. The chain combines TRBV25-1 with TRBJ2-7; D unclear. Germline-derived CDR1 and CDR2 are MGHDK and SYGVNS. The CDR3 sequence is 13 residues long. V lost 6 bases and J 4 bases, leaving 13 bases between the germline ends. CDR3 region: CASRKEAKYEQYF. CDR3 nucleotide sequence: TGTGCCAGCAGGAAAGAGGCTAAGTACGAGCAGTACTTC.

The chain links TRBV19 to TRBJ1-1; maybe TRBD1 (5 bases). Trimming removed 4 bases from V and 8 bases from J, with 20 bases in between. The CDR3 consists of 15 residues. Per germline, CDR1 LNHDA and CDR2 SQIVND (reference sequence). The CDR3 sequence is CASSRPTGGREEAFF. CDR3 bases: TGTGCCAGTAGTAGGCCGACGGGGGGTCGGGAAGAAGCTTTCTTT.

The chain links TRBV2 to TRBJ2-7; D tentatively fits TRBD1 or TRBD2 (6 bases each). The CDR3 loop spans 14 amino acids. Germline lookup yields CDR1 SNHLY and CDR2 FYNNEI. Trimming took 6 bases from V and 0 from J, leaving 12 bases between them. The CDR3 here is CASRTGLRSYEQYF. For the CDR3, the DNA is TGTGCCAGCAGGACAGGACTACGCTCCTACGAGCAGTACTTC.

A word on this clonotype: Just one base apart from a much larger clone, this may be a read error. V and J are TRBV20-1 and TRBJ2-1; D uncertain. Deletions cut 1 base from V and 6 bases from J, with 13 bases between. CDR1 and CDR2 from the germline V gene are DFQATT and SNEGSKA (reference sequence). The CDR3 consists of 14 residues. Here the CDR3 reads CSARVGRIINEQFF. CDR3 nucleotide sequence: TGCAGTGCTAGAGTCGGACGTATAATCAATGAGCAGTTCTTC.

The chain links TRBV19 to TRBJ2-6; no firm D call. CDR3 length equals 15 residues. Germline lookup yields CDR1 LNHDA and CDR2 SQIVND (reference sequence). Deletions cut 6 bases from V and 0 bases from J, with 9 bases between. The CDR3 sequence is CASRPRSSGANVLTF. The DNA for the CDR3 is TGTGCCAGTAGGCCACGGAGCTCTGGGGCCAACGTCCTGACTTTC. Supplemented by reference TRBV19 and TRBJ2-6, the full variable domain reads DGGITQSPKYLFRKEGQNVTLSCEQNLNHDAMYWYRQDPGQGLRLIYYSQIVNDFQKGDIAEGYSVSREKKESFPLTVTSAQKNPTAFYLCASRPRSSGANVLTFGAGSRLTVL.

This clonotype turned up a few times. The chain carries TRBV14 and TRBJ1-2; D gene ambiguous. Trimming removed 0 bases from V and 4 bases from J, with 12 bases in between. Looked up from germline, CDR1 is SGHDN and CDR2 is FVKESK. The CDR3 sequence is 15 residues long. The CDR3 DNA sequence: TGTGCCAGCAGCCAAGATCGGATACAGAGCTATGGCTACACCTTC. Translation gives CASSQDRIQSYGYTF.

V usage is TRBV5-1 and J usage is TRBJ2-7; D possibly corresponds to TRBD2 (5 bases). The CDR3 length is 15 residues. The germline V gene has CDR1 SGHRS and CDR2 YFSETQ. V was cut by 2 bases and J by 1 base, with 13 bases left in between. CDR3 nucleotides: TGCGCCAGCAGCTTCGGGGATGGATGGTCCTACGAGCAGTACTTC. Protein: CASSFGDGWSYEQYF.

This rearrangement joins TRBV28 to TRBJ2-1; 7 nucleotides align to TRBD2. CDR1 is MDHEN, CDR2 SYDVKM, per germline. V lost 7 bases to trimming and J lost 5 bases; unmatched junction nucleotides: 8. The CDR3 has 14 residues. The CDR3 here is CASNPWEGDNEQFF. In nucleotides, the CDR3 is TGTGCCAGCAACCCCTGGGAGGGAGACAATGAGCAGTTCTTC.

This clonotype appeared a few times. The V gene is TRBV24-1, the J gene TRBJ2-2, with D perhaps matching TRBD1 or TRBD2 (6 bases each). CDR3 length equals 13 residues. Germline V CDR1 and CDR2: KGHDR, SFDVKD. Trimming shortened V by 5 bases and J by 10 bases, and 13 bases separated the two germline ends. This CDR3 reads CATSGRGAEELFF. The CDR3 DNA sequence: TGTGCCACCAGTGGGAGGGGGGCCGAGGAGCTGTTTTTT.

This chain connects TRBV25-1 to TRBJ1-2; D unclear. This CDR3 has 13 residues. Looked up from germline, CDR1 is MGHDK and CDR2 is SYGVNS. V was trimmed by 3 bases and J by 4 bases, leaving 9 bases between them. As DNA, the CDR3 is TGTGCCAGCAGTGACAACGGACTCTATGGCTACACCTTC. Protein: CASSDNGLYGYTF.

In this sample, this clonotype turned up a few times. The CDR3 DNA sequence: TGTGCCACCAGTGCTAACAGGGGGCAGGGCACAGATACGCAGTATTTT. It yields the protein CATSANRGQGTDTQYF. This rearrangement joins TRBV24-1 to TRBJ2-3, with 9 bases identical to TRBD1. CDR1 and CDR2 (germline): KGHDR, SFDVKD. The CDR3 has 16 amino acids. Germline trimming cut 5 bases from V and 1 base from J; bases unmatched to any gene: 6.

V is TRBV18 and J is TRBJ2-5; D gene uncertain. Germline lookup yields CDR1 KGHSH and CDR2 LQKENI. The CDR3 runs to 12 residues. V was trimmed by 5 bases and J by 4 bases, leaving 8 bases between them. The CDR3 loop reads CASSSTRETQYF. Here the CDR3 DNA reads TGTGCCAGCTCATCTACAAGAGAGACCCAGTACTTC. Together with reference TRBV18 and TRBJ2-5, the CDR3 gives the full variable domain: NAGVMQNPRHLVRRRGQEARLRCSPMKGHSHVYWYRQLPEEGLKFMVYLQKENIIDESGMPKERFSAEFPKEGPSILRIQQVVRGDSAAYFCASSSTRETQYFGPGTRLLVL.